This T cell receptor beta chain was observed in a study of T-cell memory formation after mild COVID-19. Trimming cost V 4 bases and J 2 bases; bases outside gene matches: 8. The CDR3 extends over 16 amino acids. The germline CDR1 and CDR2 sequences are SGHRS and YFSETQ. TCR alpha and TCR beta cDNA libraries carrying sample barcodes and UMIs came from 5'RACE with constant-segment primers. Via MiXCR, TCRdb re-called the 5' RACE reads, giving one row per CDR3 protein. The repertoire consists of roughly 200,000 distinct CDR3 sequences, with 16% occurring once and the leading ten covering about 2.1%. Findings of the study overall: CD4+ bias marked clones expanding day 15 to 37, unlike balanced contracting clones.

This clonotype was recorded once. The antigen is not known. The material sequenced was PBMCs or a T cell subset sorted from them (not recorded which). This clonotype originated in an adult woman who had mild COVID-19 (a few samples of this study predate the infection). Cell type and time point are not known. The chain couples TRBV5-1 to TRBJ1-4, with TRBD1 matching over 7 bases. This CDR3 is CASSIPRGTTNEKLFF. CDR3 in DNA: TGCGCCAGCAGCATCCCCAGGGGGACGACTAATGAAAAACTGTTTTTT. Variable domain in full (rest from reference TRBV5-1 and TRBJ1-4): KAGVTQTPRYLIKTRGQQVTLSCSPISGHRSVSWYQQTPGQGLQFLFEYFSETQRNKGNFPGRFSGRQFSNSRSEMNVSTLELGDSALYLCASSIPRGTTNEKLFFGSGTQLSVL.